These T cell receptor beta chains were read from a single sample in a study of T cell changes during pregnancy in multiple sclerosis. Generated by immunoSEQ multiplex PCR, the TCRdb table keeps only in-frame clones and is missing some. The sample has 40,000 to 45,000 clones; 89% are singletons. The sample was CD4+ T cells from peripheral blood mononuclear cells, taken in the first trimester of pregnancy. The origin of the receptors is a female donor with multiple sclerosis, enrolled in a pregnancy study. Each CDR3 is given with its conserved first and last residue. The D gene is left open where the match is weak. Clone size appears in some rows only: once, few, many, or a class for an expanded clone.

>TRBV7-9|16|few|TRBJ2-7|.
CASSSNWAGISYEQYF
TGTGCCAGCAGCTCAAACTGGGCGGGGATCTCCTACGAGCAGTACTTC
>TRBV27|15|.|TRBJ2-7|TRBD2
CATPRMNGRGLEQYF
TGTGCCACCCCTCGGATGAACGGGAGGGGCCTCGAGCAGTACTTC
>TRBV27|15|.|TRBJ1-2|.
CASSLKGVLNYGYTF
TGTGCCAGCAGCCTCAAGGGAGTATTAAACTATGGCTACACCTTC
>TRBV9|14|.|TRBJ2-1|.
CASSVVISSDEQFF
TGTGCCAGCAGCGTAGTTATTAGCAGCGATGAGCAGTTCTTC
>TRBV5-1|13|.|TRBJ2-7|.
CASSLDVRYEQYF
TGCGCCAGCAGCTTGGACGTCAGGTACGAGCAGTACTTC
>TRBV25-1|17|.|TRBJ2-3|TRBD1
CASSEEDRGKFADTQYF
TGTGCCAGCAGTGAAGAGGACAGGGGGAAATTCGCAGATACGCAGTATTTT
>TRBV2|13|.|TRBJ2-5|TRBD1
CAKTGTAKETQYF
TGTGCCAAGACCGGGACAGCTAAAGAGACCCAGTACTTC
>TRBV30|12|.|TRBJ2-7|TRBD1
CAWSTGAYEQYF
TGTGCCTGGTCGACAGGGGCCTACGAGCAGTACTTC
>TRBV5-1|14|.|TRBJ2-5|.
CASSSGGGEETQYF
TGCGCCAGCAGCTCTGGAGGAGGAGAAGAGACCCAGTACTTC
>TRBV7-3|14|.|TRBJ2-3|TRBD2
CASSLAAGRDTQYF
TGTGCCAGCAGCTTAGCAGCGGGAAGGGATACGCAGTATTTT
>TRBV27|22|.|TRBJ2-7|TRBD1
CASRGSGQGPGGRHPNPYEQYF
TGTGCCAGCAGGGGATCGGGACAGGGGCCCGGGGGACGACACCCCAATCCCTACGAGCAGTACTTC
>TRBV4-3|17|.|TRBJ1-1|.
CASSQGLGQWANTEAFF
TGCGCCAGCAGCCAAGGGCTCGGACAGTGGGCTAACACTGAAGCTTTCTTT
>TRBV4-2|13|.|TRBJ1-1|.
CASSQDRGTEAFF
TGTGCCAGCAGCCAAGATCGGGGCACTGAAGCTTTCTTT
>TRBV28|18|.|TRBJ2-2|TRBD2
CASSLRLAGGLLTGELFF
TGTGCCAGCAGTCTGCGACTAGCGGGAGGGTTATTGACCGGGGAGCTGTTTTTT
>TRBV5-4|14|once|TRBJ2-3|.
CASSQGLPTDTQYF
TGTGCCAGCAGCCAGGGACTCCCCACAGATACGCAGTATTTT
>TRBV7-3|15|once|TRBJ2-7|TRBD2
CASSSSLAGAGEQYF
TGTGCCAGCAGCTCATCACTAGCGGGAGCAGGGGAGCAGTACTTC
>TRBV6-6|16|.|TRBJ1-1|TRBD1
CASSSITGTGGLGAFF
TGTGCCAGCAGTTCTATTACGGGGACAGGGGGCCTCGGGGCTTTCTTT
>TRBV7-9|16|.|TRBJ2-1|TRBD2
CASSLRIGLAYNEQFF
TGTGCCAGCAGCTTACGAATAGGACTAGCCTACAATGAGCAGTTCTTC
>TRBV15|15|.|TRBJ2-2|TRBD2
CATSRKGLVGGELFF
TGTGCCACCAGCAGAAAGGGACTAGTCGGCGGGGAGCTGTTTTTT
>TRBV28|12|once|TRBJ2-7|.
CASSFPGREQYF
TGTGCCAGCAGTTTCCCAGGGCGGGAGCAGTACTTC
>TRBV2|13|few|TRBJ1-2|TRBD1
CASGRDRLSSSIF
TGTGCCAGCGGACGGGACAGACTTAGTTCTTCAATCTTC
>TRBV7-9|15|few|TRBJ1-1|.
CASSLAKGIGTEAFF
TGTGCCAGCAGCTTAGCTAAGGGGATAGGCACTGAAGCTTTCTTT
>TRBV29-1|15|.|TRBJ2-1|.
CSCEGQTSSYNEQFF
TGCAGCTGCGAGGGTCAGACGAGCTCCTACAATGAGCAGTTCTTC
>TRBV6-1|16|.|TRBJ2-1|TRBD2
CASSGGLSGTYNEQFF
TGTGCCAGCAGTGGAGGGCTTAGCGGGACTTACAATGAGCAGTTCTTC
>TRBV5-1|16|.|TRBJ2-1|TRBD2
CASSLTSGSLSNEQFF
TGCGCCAGCAGCTTGACTAGCGGGAGCCTGTCGAATGAGCAGTTCTTC
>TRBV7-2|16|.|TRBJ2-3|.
CASSRLSRGSTDTQYF
TGTGCCAGCAGCCGCCTGAGTAGGGGGAGCACAGATACGCAGTATTTT
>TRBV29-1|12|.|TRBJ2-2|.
CSVLANTGELFF
TGCAGCGTTCTTGCGAACACCGGGGAGCTGTTTTTT
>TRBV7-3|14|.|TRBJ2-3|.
CASRKNPAEDTQYF
TGTGCCAGCAGGAAAAACCCAGCGGAGGATACGCAGTATTTT
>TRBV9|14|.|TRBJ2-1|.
CASSVEQLGDEQFF
TGTGCCAGCAGCGTGGAGCAGCTGGGAGATGAGCAGTTCTTC
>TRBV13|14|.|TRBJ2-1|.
CASSPGASLNEQFF
TGTGCCAGCAGCCCAGGGGCTAGCCTCAATGAGCAGTTCTTC
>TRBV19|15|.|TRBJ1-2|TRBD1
CASSFGQGAGYGYTF
TGTGCCAGTAGTTTCGGACAGGGGGCTGGGTATGGCTACACCTTC
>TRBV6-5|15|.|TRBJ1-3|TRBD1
CASRKDRGSGNTIYF
TGTGCCAGCAGAAAGGACAGGGGCTCTGGAAACACCATATATTTT
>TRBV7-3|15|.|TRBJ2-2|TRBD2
CASSTTSGRTGELFF
TGTGCCAGCAGCACGACTAGCGGGAGGACCGGGGAGCTGTTTTTT
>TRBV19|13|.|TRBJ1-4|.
CASSVDIREKLFF
TGTGCCAGTAGTGTGGACATCAGGGAAAAACTGTTTTTT
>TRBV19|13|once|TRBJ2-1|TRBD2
CASSRSGGGEQFF
TGTGCCAGTAGTCGGTCGGGAGGGGGTGAGCAGTTCTTC
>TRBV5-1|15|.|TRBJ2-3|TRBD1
CASSPRTGPTDTQYF
TGCGCCAGCAGCCCTAGGACAGGGCCCACAGATACGCAGTATTTT
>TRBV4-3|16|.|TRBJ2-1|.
CASSQRPGGSGDEQFF
TGCGCCAGCAGCCAACGACCTGGTGGGAGTGGGGATGAGCAGTTCTTC
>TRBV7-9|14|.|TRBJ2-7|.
CASTPVEAGYEQYF
TGTGCCAGCACCCCAGTGGAGGCCGGGTACGAGCAGTACTTC
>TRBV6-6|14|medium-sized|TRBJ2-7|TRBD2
CASSYETSSHEQYF
TGTGCCAGCAGTTACGAGACTAGCTCCCACGAGCAGTACTTC